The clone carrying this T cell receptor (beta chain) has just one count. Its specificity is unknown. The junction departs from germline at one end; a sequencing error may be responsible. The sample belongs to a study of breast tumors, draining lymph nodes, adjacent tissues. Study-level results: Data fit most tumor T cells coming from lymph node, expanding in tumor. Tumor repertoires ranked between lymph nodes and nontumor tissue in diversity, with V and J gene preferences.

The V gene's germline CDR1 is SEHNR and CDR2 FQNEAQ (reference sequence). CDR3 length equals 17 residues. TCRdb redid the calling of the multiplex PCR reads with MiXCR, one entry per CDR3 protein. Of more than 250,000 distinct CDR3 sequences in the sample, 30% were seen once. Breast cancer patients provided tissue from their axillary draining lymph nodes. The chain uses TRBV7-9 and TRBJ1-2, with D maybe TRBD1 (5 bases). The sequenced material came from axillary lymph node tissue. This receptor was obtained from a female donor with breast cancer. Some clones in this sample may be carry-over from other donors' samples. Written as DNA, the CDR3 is TGTGCCAGCAACTTAGTGGGGGAGGCCTATGTGGGCTATGGCTACACCTTC. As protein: CASNLVGEAYVGYGYTF.